This TCR beta chain was captured in a study of cytomegalovirus exposure and HLA in healthy donors. Regarding the study as a whole: For most subjects, TCR beta sequences were reported to predict HLA-A and HLA-B alleles with accuracy.

Vbeta (60) and Jbeta (13) primers were used in the PCR. TCRdb's table, derived via immunoSEQ multiplex PCR, lists solely in-frame clones and lacks some. Of 110,000 to 150,000 clones listed, about three quarters were seen once; the top ten hold roughly 4.3%. Germline lookup yields CDR1 MGHRA and CDR2 YSYEKL. Trimming removed 4 bases from V and 4 bases from J; junction bases left unmatched: 15. The length of the CDR3 is 19 residues. A remark on this clone: What it binds is unknown.

The TCR comes from a male donor in good health and CMV-seronegative. V gene TRBV4-1 combines with J gene TRBJ2-3, with 12 bases lining up with TRBD2. The sample was PBMCs. The CDR3 protein is CASSLTSGGYRSWPDTQYF. The CDR3 bases are TGCGCCAGCAGCCTCACTAGCGGGGGGTACCGTAGTTGGCCAGATACGCAGTATTTT.